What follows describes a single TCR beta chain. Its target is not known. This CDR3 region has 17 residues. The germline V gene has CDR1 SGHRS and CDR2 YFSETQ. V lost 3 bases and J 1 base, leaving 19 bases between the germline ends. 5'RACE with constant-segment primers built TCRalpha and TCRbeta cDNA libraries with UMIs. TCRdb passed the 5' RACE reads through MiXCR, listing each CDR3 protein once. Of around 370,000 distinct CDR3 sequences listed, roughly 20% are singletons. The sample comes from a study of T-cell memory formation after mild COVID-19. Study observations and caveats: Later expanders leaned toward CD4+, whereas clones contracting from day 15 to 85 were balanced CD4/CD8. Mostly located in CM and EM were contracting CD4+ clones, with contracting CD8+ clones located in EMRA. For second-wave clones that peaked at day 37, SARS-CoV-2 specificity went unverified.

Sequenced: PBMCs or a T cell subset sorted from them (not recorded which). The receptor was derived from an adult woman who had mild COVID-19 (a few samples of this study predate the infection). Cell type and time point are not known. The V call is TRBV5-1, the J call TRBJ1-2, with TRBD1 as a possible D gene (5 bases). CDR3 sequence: CASSSSGGTGVNYGYTF. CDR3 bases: TGCGCCAGCAGCTCGTCGGGCGGAACGGGGGTTAACTATGGCTACACCTTC.